This TCR beta chain was recorded in a study of T cell responses to AZD1222 COVID-19 vaccine. On this clone: Antigen unknown.

CDR3 size: 13 residues. Deletions cut 6 bases from V and 2 bases from J, with 10 bases between. General study findings and limits: Repertoire collection took place solely once the T cell response had peaked. White British donors predominated, females outnumbered males, and clonal diversity was possibly underestimated.

Method: immunoSEQ multiplex PCR; TCRdb's copy keeps in-frame clones and lacks some. The sample holds 90,000 to 150,000 clones, around 87% seen once. Analyses pooled second doses at about 4 or about 12 weeks. The rearrangement uses TRBV12-3 or TRBV12-4 and TRBJ1-2; D not resolved. This clonotype was sampled from an adult who received the AZD1222 COVID-19 vaccine. Sequencing used peripheral blood, obtained 28 days after the second AZD1222 dose. DNA for the CDR3: TGTGCCAGCAGCCGTCAGAACAACTATGGCTACACCTTC. This codes for CASSRQNNYGYTF.